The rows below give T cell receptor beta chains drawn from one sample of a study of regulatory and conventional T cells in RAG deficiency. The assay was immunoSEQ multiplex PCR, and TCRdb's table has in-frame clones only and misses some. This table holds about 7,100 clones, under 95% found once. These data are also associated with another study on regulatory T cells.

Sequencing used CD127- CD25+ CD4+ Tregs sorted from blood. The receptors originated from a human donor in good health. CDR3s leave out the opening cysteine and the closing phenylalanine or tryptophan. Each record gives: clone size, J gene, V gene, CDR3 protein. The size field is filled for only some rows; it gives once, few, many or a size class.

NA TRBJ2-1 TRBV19 ASSIELRGSSQQF
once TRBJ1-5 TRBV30 AWSKARQVGQPQH
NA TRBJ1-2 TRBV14 ASSRSAAHANYGYT
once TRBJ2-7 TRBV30 AWSEDSSYEQY
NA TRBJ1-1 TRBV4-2 ASSSGTVNTEAF
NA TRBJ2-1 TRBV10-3 AISANNEQF
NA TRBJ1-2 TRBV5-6 ASSLTQGAGGYT
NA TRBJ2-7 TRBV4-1 ASSQPLNRGGLNEQY
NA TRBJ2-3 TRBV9 ASSSRTSGGANTQY
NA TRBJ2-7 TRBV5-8 ASSFRDRAY
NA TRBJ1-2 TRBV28 ASSFLPGQGTYGYT
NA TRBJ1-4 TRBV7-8 ASSLGQSREKLF
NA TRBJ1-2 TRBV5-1 ASSLVPTGKWDGYT
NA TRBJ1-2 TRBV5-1 ASSLHSDRDFGGYT
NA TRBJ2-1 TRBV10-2 ASSVGGAGEQF
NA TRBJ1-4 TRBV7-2 ASSLIGEGWEKLF
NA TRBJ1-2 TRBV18 ASSPPSGGQGRYGYT
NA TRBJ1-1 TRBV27 ASSFQGGTEAF
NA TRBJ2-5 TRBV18 ASSSRTGKQETQY
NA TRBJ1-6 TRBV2 ASSESGSPLH
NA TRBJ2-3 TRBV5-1 ASSLDRVSDTQY
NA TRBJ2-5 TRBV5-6 ASSLRGGARETQY
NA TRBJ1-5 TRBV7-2 ASSLVGGRDSRQPQH
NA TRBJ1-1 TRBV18 ASSQRGGVTEAF
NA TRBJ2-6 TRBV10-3 AIRGLSGANVLT
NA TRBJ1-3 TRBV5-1 ASSLTGAGNTIY
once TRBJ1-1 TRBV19 ASSPGTTTGSAF
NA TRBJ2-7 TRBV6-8 ASSYWAGNLGSYEQY
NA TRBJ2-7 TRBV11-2 ASSLTSLIFYEQY
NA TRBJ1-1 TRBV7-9 ASSLLKVSGMNTEAF
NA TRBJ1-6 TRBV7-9 ASSLMDFPGSPLH
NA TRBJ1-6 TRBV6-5 ASSFNRLNSPLH
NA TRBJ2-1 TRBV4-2 ASSPHRENEQF
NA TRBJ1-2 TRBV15 ATSRGYQTGGGGYT
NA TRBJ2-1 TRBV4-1 ASSQAQANSYNEQF
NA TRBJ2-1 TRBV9 ASSVSGEEQF
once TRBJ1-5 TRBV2 ASSGGTAGDQPQH
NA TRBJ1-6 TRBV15 ATSSQGMESPLH
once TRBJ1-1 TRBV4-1 ASSQDSRGGNTEAF
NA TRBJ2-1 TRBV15 ATSRKQGAGNEQF
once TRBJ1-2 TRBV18 ASSPITGHGYT
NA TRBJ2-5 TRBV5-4 ASSSAAGGRQETQY
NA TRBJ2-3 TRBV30 AWSVRQLIRTDTQY
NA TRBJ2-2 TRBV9 ASSGGGGPPGELF
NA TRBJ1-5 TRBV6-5 ASRRLRDSYQPQH